This TCR beta chain was documented in a study of T cell responses to AZD1222 COVID-19 vaccine. Broader study findings: There were mostly white British donors and more females than males, and clonal diversity was possibly underestimated. CD4 TCRs associated with vaccination spanned spike, dominating at 160-218 and 743-854. Nearly half of spike-specific TCRs reportedly target variant regions that are unmutated in the B.1.351 and B.1.1.7 variants.

A word on this clone: Its antigen is not identified.

Clones were read by immunoSEQ multiplex PCR, and TCRdb kept only the in-frame ones, dropping some. The sample includes roughly 170,000 clones, around 90% of them seen just once. The CDR3 totals 14 residues. V was clipped by 4 bases and J by 11 bases, with 15 bases between them. Germline loops: CDR1 MNHEY, CDR2 SVGEGT. The chain recombines TRBV6-2 or TRBV6-3 with TRBJ1-6; D ambiguous. The receptor was derived from an adult in good health. The specimen was peripheral blood, collected on day 0 of AZD1222 vaccination. The CDR3 DNA reads as TGTGCCAGCAGTTCTTCCCTAGAGGGAACACCCCTCCACTTT. Encoded protein: CASSSSLEGTPLHF.